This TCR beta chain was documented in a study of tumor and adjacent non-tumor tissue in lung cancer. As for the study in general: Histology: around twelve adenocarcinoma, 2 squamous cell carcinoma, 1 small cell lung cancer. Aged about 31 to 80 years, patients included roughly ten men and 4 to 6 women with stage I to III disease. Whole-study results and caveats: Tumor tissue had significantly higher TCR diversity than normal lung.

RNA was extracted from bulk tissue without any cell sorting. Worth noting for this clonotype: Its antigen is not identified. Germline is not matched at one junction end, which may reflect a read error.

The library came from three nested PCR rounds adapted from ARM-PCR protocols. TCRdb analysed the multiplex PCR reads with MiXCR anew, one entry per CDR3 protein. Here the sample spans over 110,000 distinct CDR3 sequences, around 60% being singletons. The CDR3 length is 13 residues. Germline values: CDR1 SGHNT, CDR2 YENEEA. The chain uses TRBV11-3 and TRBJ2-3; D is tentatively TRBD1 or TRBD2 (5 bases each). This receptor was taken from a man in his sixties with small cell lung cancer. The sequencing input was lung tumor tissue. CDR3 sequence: CTSSSRGPDTQYF. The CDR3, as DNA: TGTACCAGTAGCTCCCGGGGACCGGATACGCAGTATTTT.